Sequencing of this T cell receptor (beta chain) was carried out in a study of memory CD4+ T cells and cytomegalovirus serostatus (dated by TCRdb to between 2019 and 2020). A note on the overall study: The cohort included roughly 35 healthy adults from Belgium, of whom 9 were CMV seropositive and roughly 24 were CMV seronegative. To replicate a published TCR-based CMV serostatus classifier, the researchers sequenced the CD4+ memory TCRbeta repertoires of a Belgian cohort whose cytomegalovirus serostatus was known.

Study-wide findings and limitations: A median bootstrapped AUC of almost 0.96 with a 95% CI of 0.76-1.00 was achieved on the Belgian cohort by the original-framework classifier. For predicting CMV serostatus, the median bootstrapped AUC was approximately 0.95 using the original framework and over 0.9 using a US-trained random forest. Only CD4+CD45RO+ memory cells were sequenced, unlike the original study, which covered naive and memory CD4+ and CD8+ populations. Results were interpreted as suggesting that the CMV-associated TCR signature is largely present in the CD4+ memory repertoire. Of 164 previously reported CMV-associated TCRbeta sequences, approximately 64 appeared in the CD4+ memory repertoires, each in one to five individuals.

Single viable CD3+CD4+CD8-CD45RO+ cells were sorted as memory CD4+ T cells on a FACSAria II. CMV serostatus was determined using a Roche Elecsys assay that detects serum IgG against CMV pp150, pp28, p38 and p52. After the samples were thawed, total CD4+ T cells were enriched through positive selection using CD4 magnetic microbeads. The samples came from a different study that was designed specifically to examine the CD4+ T cell memory repertoire. Peripheral blood mononuclear cells were isolated and cryopreserved according to standard operating procedures, and serum was kept at -80 degrees C. CD3-PerCP (BW264/56), CD4-APC (RPA-T4), CD45RO-PE (UCHT1) and CD8-Pacific Orange (3B5) antibodies were used for staining, and non-viable cells were excluded with Sytox blue. V is pared back by 6 bases and J by 3 bases, with 20 bases lying between the germline termini. CDR1 and CDR2, looked up from the germline V gene, are KGHSH and LQKENI. The CDR3, from cysteine to phenylalanine, totals 17 residues. Here the CDR3 DNA is all that survives: 51 bases in frame from base 1.

Genomic DNA was extracted from sorted cells with the Quick-DNA Microprep Kit. TCRbeta DNA was amplified with the immunoSEQ hsTCRbeta kit following the manufacturer's protocol. TCRbeta libraries were sequenced on an Illumina MiSeq instrument. As for the authors' bioinformatics: Following removal of out-of-frame sequences, a few million distinct TCRbeta sequences were retained, with an average of around 67,000 per individual. Each individual was scored according to the count of 164 previously reported CMV-associated TCRbeta sequences and the total productive distinct TCRbeta count. A beta-binomial model was reimplemented in Python, and scikit-learn random forests with default parameters were trained on data from the US cohort. Classifier performance on the Belgian cohort was summarized as median AUC with percentile confidence intervals over 10,000 bootstrap iterations. The table was pulled from immuneACCESS by TCRdb, which kept in-frame rearrangements only. Such tables lose some clones; where checked, under half of the loss comes from unresolved V genes, and the rest has no known cause. The V and J calls and clone size come from that table; D and trimming were worked out from the DNA. The sample table contains 40,000 to 45,000 clones; only one count was recorded for more than 65% of them. The ten largest account for roughly 1.9% of the sample.

As to this clone: Its antigen is unknown. No qualities accompany the bases; no much larger clone lies one base away.

Sequenced sample: memory CD4+ T cells from blood. This chain joins TRBV18 to TRBJ1-4; tentative D gene TRBD1, with 5 bases matching. The sequence derives from an adult in good health and CMV-seronegative. CDR3 protein: CASSKMGLSQPNEKLFF. The DNA reads as follows: TGTGCCAGCTCTAAAATGGGACTTAGCCAGCCTAATGAAAAACTGTTTTTT.